Listed here are 17 T cell receptor beta chains from one sample, sequenced in a study of post-analysis software for immune sequencing data. Findings of the study overall: In patients, five TRBV segments were more frequent than in controls, with TRBV5-6, TRBV5-1 and TRBV20-1 among them.

Libraries were made from TCR beta cDNA, and they carried unique molecular identifiers. TCRdb redid the calling of the PCR reads with MiXCR, one entry per CDR3 protein. The sample has a few hundred thousand distinct CDR3 sequences, approximately 34% seen once. Antigens for these TCRs are unknown. Sequences were obtained from blood. All receptors derive from a girl aged 2 to 17 with multiple sclerosis.

This clonotype has at least ten counts. V gene TRBV7-6 combines with J gene TRBJ2-3; no clear D gene. Deletions cut 5 bases from V and 6 bases from J, with 12 bases between. This CDR3 is 13 amino acids long. From germline, CDR1 is SGHVS and CDR2 FNYEAQ. The CDR3 region is CASSNNLLDTQYF. CDR3 coding DNA: TGTGCCAGCAGCAATAACTTGCTGGATACGCAGTATTTT.

The rearrangement uses TRBV20-1 and TRBJ1-1; TRBD1 might be the D (6 bases). The CDR3 covers 13 residues. V was cut by 5 bases and J by 8 bases, with 18 bases left in between. CDR1 is DFQATT and CDR2 is SNEGSKA in the germline V gene (reference sequence). The CDR3: CSAALNRAREAFF. In nucleotides, the CDR3 is TGCAGTGCTGCCTTGAACAGGGCCCGCGAAGCTTTCTTT.

This chain connects TRBV28 to TRBJ1-5; 7 bases are shared with TRBD1. The CDR3 contains 14 residues. V lost 6 bases and J lost 6; bases outside the gene matches: 8. Germline CDR1 MDHEN, CDR2 SYDVKM. The CDR3 loop is CASSPIQGFQPQHF. CDR3 bases: TGTGCCAGCAGCCCAATACAGGGGTTTCAGCCCCAGCATTTT.

This clonotype has more than one count but fewer than ten. The CDR3 spells CAISTDRGSYNEQFF. The CDR3 nucleotides read TGTGCCATCAGCACGGACAGGGGGTCCTACAATGAGCAGTTCTTC. The V gene is TRBV10-3, the J gene TRBJ2-1; TRBD1 agrees at 10 bases. Germline trimming cut 6 bases from V and 1 base from J; bases unmatched to any gene: 3. The CDR3 consists of 15 residues. Germline values: CDR1 ENHRY, CDR2 SYGVKD.

V gene TRBV20-1 combines with J gene TRBJ2-5; 7 nucleotides agree with TRBD2. The CDR3 runs to 15 residues. CDR1 and CDR2 (germline): DFQATT, SNEGSKA (reference sequence). V lost 6 bases to trimming and J lost 5 bases; unmatched junction nucleotides: 15. The CDR3 protein is CSAPRGGGSVETQYF. The DNA for the CDR3 is TGCAGTGCCCCAAGGGGCGGGGGTAGCGTGGAGACCCAGTACTTC.

This clonotype appeared a few times. The chain carries TRBV2 and TRBJ2-1; maybe TRBD1 (6 bases). This CDR3 contains 15 residues. CDR1 and CDR2 from the germline V gene are SNHLY and FYNNEI. Trimming stripped 2 bases from V and 9 bases from J, with 17 bases between. The CDR3 sequence is CASSELQGRPTEQFF. The CDR3 nucleotides read TGTGCCAGCAGTGAACTCCAGGGGCGGCCTACTGAGCAGTTCTTC.

This clonotype was seen a handful of times. The rearrangement joins TRBV10-3 to TRBJ2-1; 12 bases fit TRBD2. Germline CDR1 is ENHRY and CDR2 is SYGVKD. The CDR3 length is 15 residues. The V segment lost 4 bases and the J segment 8 bases; nucleotides outside the gene matches: 6. The CDR3 sequence: CAISARTSGVYEQFF. CDR3 DNA: TGTGCCATCAGTGCACGGACTAGCGGGGTTTATGAGCAGTTCTTC.

In its sample, this clonotype was seen a few times. The V call is TRBV20-1, the J call TRBJ2-1; tentative D call: TRBD2 (6 bases). V lost 7 bases and J lost 1, with 11 bases in between. CDR1 DFQATT and CDR2 SNEGSKA come from the germline V gene (reference sequence). CDR3 length: 13 residues. CDR3 DNA sequence: TGCAGTGACCTACGGGGGTCCTACAATGAGCAGTTCTTC. This gives the protein CSDLRGSYNEQFF.

The rearrangement links TRBV10-1 to TRBJ2-5, with a tentative D call TRBD1 (6 bases). V lost 2 bases and J 4 bases, leaving 14 bases between the germline ends. The CDR3 totals 15 residues. CDR1 WNHNN and CDR2 SYGVQD come from the germline V gene (reference sequence). CDR3: CASSEVPGDAETQYF. The CDR3 nucleotides are TGCGCCAGCAGTGAGGTTCCAGGGGATGCAGAGACCCAGTACTTC.

The V call is TRBV3-1, the J call TRBJ1-2; a possible D gene is TRBD1 (5 bases). Trimming removed 4 bases from V and 2 bases from J, with 20 bases in between. CDR1 is LGHDT and CDR2 is YNNKEL in the germline V gene (reference sequence). The CDR3 contains 17 residues. CDR3 DNA sequence: TGTGCCAGCAGCCGATCCTGGGCAGGGAGGAAAAACTATGGCTACACCTTC. This sequence encodes CASSRSWAGRKNYGYTF.

This clonotype has only a few counts. The chain uses TRBV20-1 and TRBJ2-5; 9 bases align to TRBD1. Germline lookup yields CDR1 DFQATT and CDR2 SNEGSKA (reference sequence). Trimming removed 6 bases from V and 7 bases from J; junction bases left unmatched: 9. The CDR3 contains 13 residues. CDR3 protein: CSAPDRGQGTQYF. The CDR3 DNA is TGCAGTGCCCCGGACAGGGGCCAGGGGACCCAGTACTTC.

This clonotype turned up a few times. The chain uses TRBV6-5 and TRBJ1-1, with 7 bases matching TRBD1. V shed 3 bases, J shed 0 bases, and the junction held 7 bases outside the gene matches. This CDR3 has 16 amino acids. Germline V gives CDR1 MNHEY, CDR2 SVGAGI. The CDR3 reads CASSYPMGQLNTEAFF. In DNA form, the CDR3 reads TGTGCCAGCAGTTATCCAATGGGACAGCTGAACACTGAAGCTTTCTTT.

Notes on this clonotype: One end of the junction fails to match germline, which may point to a read error. The chain employs TRBV2 and TRBJ1-1; no clear D. The CDR3 is 14 amino acids. Germline CDR1 and CDR2: SNHLY and FYNNEI. This chain's CDR3 is CASSEEDEVTKAFF. The CDR3 DNA sequence: TGTGCCAGCAGTGAAGAGGATGAGGTCACTAAAGCTTTCTTT.

The chain carries TRBV10-3 and TRBJ1-2; D call uncertain. Germline lookup yields CDR1 ENHRY and CDR2 SYGVKD. V lost 6 bases and J 5 bases, leaving 19 bases between the germline ends. The CDR3 spans 15 residues. CDR3 in DNA: TGTGCCATCAGAAGGAGCGAAACGGATTGTTATGGCTACACCTTC. This gives the protein CAIRRSETDCYGYTF.

Ten or more counts support this clonotype. CDR3 protein: CASSLVSDGYTF. The CDR3 bases are TGCGCCAGCAGCTTGGTATCGGATGGCTACACCTTC. V and J are TRBV5-1 and TRBJ1-2; D unresolved. V was pared by 0 bases and J by 6 bases, with 6 bases between. The CDR3 consists of 12 residues. Germline CDR1 is SGHRS and CDR2 is YFSETQ.

The table lists this clonotype with a few counts. The chain links TRBV3-1 to TRBJ1-1, with 9 nucleotides matching TRBD1. The CDR3 is 16 residues long. Germline CDR1 LGHDT, CDR2 YNNKEL (reference sequence). V trimming: 4 bases; J trimming: 4 bases; junction bases outside the gene matches: 10. CDR3 protein: CASSPEDRGGGTEAFF. The CDR3 DNA is TGTGCCAGCAGCCCTGAGGACAGGGGAGGTGGCACTGAAGCTTTCTTT.

The chain joins TRBV5-5 to TRBJ2-7; TRBD1 matches at 8 bases. With 0 bases clipped from V and 4 bases from J, the junction kept 6 bases outside the gene matches. Germline CDR1 and CDR2: SGHKS and YYEKEE (reference sequence). This CDR3 contains 15 residues. This CDR3 reads CASSLAWTGTYEQYF. The CDR3 nucleotides read TGTGCCAGCAGCTTGGCCTGGACAGGGACTTACGAGCAGTACTTC.